Listed below are T cell receptor beta chains from one sample, sequenced in a study of cytomegalovirus exposure and HLA in healthy donors. Profiled with immunoSEQ multiplex PCR; TCRdb holds only in-frame clones, not every one. The sample consists of 120,000 or so clones, approximately 88% of them appearing once. The sequenced sample consisted of PBMCs. The receptor set was obtained from a woman younger than 35 in good health and CMV-seronegative. Each CDR3 is given with its conserved first and last residue. A D gene is named only where the DNA matches it firmly. Expanded clones get a size class; other rows say once, few or many, or leave the size out.

D,V,J,size,length,DNA,CDR3
.,TRBV30,TRBJ1-1,.,11,TGTGCCTGGAGCAGGGGCACTGAAGCTTTCTTT,CAWSRGTEAFF
TRBD2,TRBV2,TRBJ2-1,.,12,TGTGCCAGCAGTCCGATTAGCGGGGAGCAGTTCTTC,CASSPISGEQFF
TRBD1,TRBV19,TRBJ2-1,.,15,TGTGCCAGTAGTTCGGGACAGGGGCTCTACAATGAGCAGTTCTTC,CASSSGQGLYNEQFF
TRBD2,TRBV7-9,TRBJ2-7,.,15,TGTGCCAGCAGCTTAGGTCCTAGCGGAGGACGAGAGCAGTACTTC,CASSLGPSGGREQYF
.,TRBV5-4,TRBJ2-3,.,13,TGTGCCAGCAGCTTGGCAAGCGGAGATACGCAGTATTTT,CASSLASGDTQYF
.,TRBV20-1,TRBJ2-7,.,11,TGCAGTGCTGGACAGACCTACGAGCAGTACTTC,CSAGQTYEQYF
.,TRBV18,TRBJ1-5,.,13,TGTGCCAGCTCCCCGCTGGGAGAACAGCCCCAGCATTTT,CASSPLGEQPQHF
.,TRBV28,TRBJ1-2,.,14,TGTGCCAGCAGTTTATCCCCCCTGAGCTATGGCTACACCTTC,CASSLSPLSYGYTF
TRBD2,TRBV5-7,TRBJ2-1,.,18,TGTGCCAGCAGCTTGTTCAAGCGGGAGAGGTTCTCCTACAATGAGCAGTTCTTC,CASSLFKRERFSYNEQFF
.,TRBV18,TRBJ2-7,.,15,TGTGCCAGCTCACCTTCAGGAACCCTCTCCTACGAGCAGTACTTC,CASSPSGTLSYEQYF
.,TRBV13,TRBJ2-7,.,12,TGTGCCAGCAGCCTGAGCTCCTACGAGCAGTACTTC,CASSLSSYEQYF
TRBD1,TRBV19,TRBJ2-3,once,17,TGTGCCAGTAGTATGGGACAGGGAAGGGCGTGGACAGATACGCAGTATTTT,CASSMGQGRAWTDTQYF
.,TRBV25-1,TRBJ2-1,once,16,TGTGCCAGCAGCCTGGGCGGGGCCTTACCGCCAAATGAGCAGTTCTTC,CASSLGGALPPNEQFF
.,TRBV2,TRBJ1-5,.,17,TGTGCCAGCAGTGACCTTCAGGGGCGGGTGAGCAATCAGCCCCAGCATTTT,CASSDLQGRVSNQPQHF
TRBD2,TRBV11-2,TRBJ2-2,once,15,TGTGCCAGCAGCCCGACCGGGGGGGGACACGGGGAGCTGTTTTTT,CASSPTGGGHGELFF
TRBD1,TRBV19,TRBJ1-3,.,15,TGTGCCAGTAGTCCGGGACAGTCCTCTGGAAACACCATATATTTT,CASSPGQSSGNTIYF
.,TRBV9,TRBJ2-4,.,12,TGTGCCAGCAGCGTGCAGGGTGGCATTCAGTACTTC,CASSVQGGIQYF
.,TRBV2,TRBJ2-2,.,14,TGTGCCAGCACCCTGGGACAGAACACCGGGGAGCTGTTTTTT,CASTLGQNTGELFF
TRBD2,TRBV5-4,TRBJ2-3,.,15,TGTGCCAGCAGCGGGGGGACTAGCGGGAGGAGTACGCAGTATTTT,CASSGGTSGRSTQYF
.,TRBV20-1,TRBJ1-1,.,11,TGCAGTGCTAGACAGTACACTGAAGCTTTCTTT,CSARQYTEAFF
.,TRBV6-1,TRBJ1-1,once,15,TGTGCCAGCAGTCGACGCCCCGGGGAGAACACTGAAGCTTTCTTT,CASSRRPGENTEAFF
TRBD1,TRBV5-1,TRBJ1-5,.,14,TGCGCCAGCAGCTCTGGACAGGGGTGGGAGCCCCAGCATTTT,CASSSGQGWEPQHF
TRBD1,TRBV9,TRBJ1-2,once,18,TGTGCCAGCAGCGGCCCCTCTTTTGGACAGGGGGTAAATTATGGCTACACCTTC,CASSGPSFGQGVNYGYTF
.,TRBV28,TRBJ1-1,once,13,TGTGCCAGCAGCCACGGGCCGGGGACTGAAGCTTTCTTT,CASSHGPGTEAFF
.,TRBV2,TRBJ2-3,.,15,TGTGCCAGCAGTGCGCCCAGGGCAAGCACAGATACGCAGTATTTT,CASSAPRASTDTQYF
.,TRBV19,TRBJ1-1,.,14,TGTGCCAGTAGTATAGGCAGGGGGAACACTGAAGCTTTCTTT,CASSIGRGNTEAFF
.,TRBV2,TRBJ2-7,once,15,TGTGCCAGCAGAGCCGGGACTTTTAACTCCTACGAGCAGTACTTC,CASRAGTFNSYEQYF
.,TRBV11-3,TRBJ2-4,.,12,TGTGCCAGCAGCTTAGATCTGGGGCATCAGTACTTC,CASSLDLGHQYF
TRBD1,TRBV5-1,TRBJ1-5,.,18,TGCGCCAGCATTCATCCTGGGACAGAGGAGCATAGCAATCAGCCCCAGCATTTT,CASIHPGTEEHSNQPQHF
TRBD2,TRBV7-9,TRBJ2-5,.,14,TGTGCCAGCAGCTTAGGCGGGAGTAAGGAGACCCAGTACTTC,CASSLGGSKETQYF
TRBD2,TRBV11-3,TRBJ2-7,.,14,TGTGCCAGCAGCTTAAAGAGCGGGGGCTACGAGCAGTACTTC,CASSLKSGGYEQYF
.,TRBV6-5,TRBJ2-7,.,13,TGTGCCAGCACGGAGGGTCGTAGATACGAGCAGTACTTC,CASTEGRRYEQYF
TRBD1,TRBV14,TRBJ2-1,once,14,TGTGCCAGCAGCCGGCACCTCGAGGACAGGGGGGAGTTCTTC,CASSRHLEDRGEFF
.,TRBV19,TRBJ1-1,.,15,TGTGCCGGCCAAAGCCTACGTGGCAGGCTTTTCGAAGCTTTCTTT,CAGQSLRGRLFEAFF
TRBD1,TRBV27,TRBJ2-7,.,14,TGTGCCAGCAGTCCCAGGACAGGTACCTACGAGCAGTACTTC,CASSPRTGTYEQYF
TRBD1,TRBV2,TRBJ2-3,.,14,TGTGCCAGCAGTGGGGCAGGGGGAATAGATACGCAGTATTTT,CASSGAGGIDTQYF
TRBD1,TRBV7-3,TRBJ2-1,.,14,TGTGCCAGCAGCTCGGACAGGGTAACCGATGAGCAGTTCTTC,CASSSDRVTDEQFF
.,TRBV5-6,TRBJ2-6,.,15,TGTGCCAGCAGCTTTGGGGAGGCTGGGGCCAACGTCCTGACTTTC,CASSFGEAGANVLTF
.,TRBV7-9,TRBJ2-7,.,14,TGTGCCAGCAGCTTAGATGGCAGGGCCTACGAGCAGTACTTC,CASSLDGRAYEQYF
TRBD2,TRBV10-3,TRBJ2-1,.,18,TGTGCCATCAGTGAAGGACTAGCGGGAGCCCTCGCTTACAATGAGCAGTTCTTC,CAISEGLAGALAYNEQFF
.,TRBV5-4,TRBJ2-7,.,14,TGTGCCAGCAGCTTGTTAACCGGGGGCTACGAGCAGTACTTC,CASSLLTGGYEQYF
TRBD1,TRBV10-3,TRBJ2-7,.,14,TGTGCCATCAGTGGGGGACAGGCTCACTACGAGCAGTACTTC,CAISGGQAHYEQYF
.,TRBV9,TRBJ2-7,.,16,TGTGCCAGCAGCGTAGGGGACATCCAAAGCTCCTACGAGCAGTACTTC,CASSVGDIQSSYEQYF
TRBD2,TRBV10-2,TRBJ2-7,once,16,TGCGCCAGCAGTGAGTCCAGGGCTAGCGGGAGTCTCGAGCAGTACTTC,CASSESRASGSLEQYF
.,TRBV7-9,TRBJ1-1,.,12,TGTGCCAGCAGCTCGGGGGGGCCGCGGGCTTTCTTT,CASSSGGPRAFF
.,TRBV20-1,TRBJ1-2,few,10,TGCAGTGCACCGGAGCGTGGCTACACCTTC,CSAPERGYTF
.,TRBV7-9,TRBJ2-7,.,15,TGTGCCAGCAGCTTAGGGTTGGGGAGCTCCTACGAGCAGTACTTC,CASSLGLGSSYEQYF
TRBD2,TRBV27,TRBJ2-5,.,20,TGTGCCAGCAGTTTAATCCGACTAGCGGGAGCAAGGCCCGGCGTAGAGACCCAGTACTTC,CASSLIRLAGARPGVETQYF
TRBD2,TRBV27,TRBJ2-7,.,16,TGTGCCAGCAGTTTATTGGGGACTAGCGGGCCCTACGAGCAGTACTTC,CASSLLGTSGPYEQYF
TRBD1,TRBV6-1,TRBJ1-5,few,13,TGTGCCACGCGACAGGGAAGCAATCAGCCCCAGCATTTT,CATRQGSNQPQHF
TRBD1,TRBV7-2,TRBJ1-3,.,17,TGTGCCAGCAGCTTAGTGGGACAGGCCTTCTCTGGAAACACCATATATTTT,CASSLVGQAFSGNTIYF